Presented here are 19 T cell receptor beta chains from one specimen sequenced in a study of early T cells in non-severe SARS-CoV-2 infection. One entry per CDR3 protein, called by TCRdb with MiXCR from the 5' RACE reads. The profile shows under 40,000 distinct CDR3 sequences, approximately 6% of them singletons. Sample: whole blood. The receptors come from an adult who was a healthcare worker with PCR-confirmed SARS-CoV-2 infection or an uninfected control (not recorded which).

There are many counts of this clonotype. The chain couples TRBV6-2 or TRBV6-3 to TRBJ1-5, with D perhaps TRBD1 (6 bases). Looked up from germline, CDR1 is MNHEY and CDR2 is SVGEGT. This CDR3 spans 15 amino acids. Trimming removed 7 bases from V and 7 bases from J, with 20 bases in between. Written as DNA, the CDR3 is TGTGCCAGCACCAACGGGGGGGCGCGTTCACAGCCCCAGCATTTT. It translates to CASTNGGARSQPQHF.

This clonotype was seen repeatedly, ten times or more. The V gene is TRBV11-2, the J gene TRBJ2-7; D is uncertain. The CDR3 length is 12 residues. The V gene's germline CDR1 is SGHAT and CDR2 FQNNGV. V lost 2 bases to trimming and J lost 5 bases, with 7 bases between them. The CDR3 DNA follows: TGTGCCAGCAGCTTAAGAAGGGACGAGCAGTACTTC. Encoded protein: CASSLRRDEQYF.

As regards this clonotype: An end of the junction does not agree with germline; a read error may underlie this. The chain couples TRBV5-1 to TRBJ1-4; 8 bases fit TRBD1. Per germline, CDR1 SGHRS and CDR2 YFSETQ. The CDR3 spans 15 residues. The CDR3 protein is CASSLVAGGDEKLFF. As DNA, the CDR3 is TGCGCCAGCAGTTTGGTCGCAGGGGGCGATGAAAAACTGTTTTTT.

This clonotype has a count of ten or more. The chain combines TRBV20-1 with TRBJ2-5; D remains ambiguous. Per the germline V gene, CDR1 is DFQATT and CDR2 is SNEGSKA (reference sequence). This CDR3 comprises 9 residues. Trimming removed 5 bases at V and 5 bases at J, with 3 bases between. The CDR3 bases are TGCAGTGCTGAGGAGACCCAGTACTTC. This gives the protein CSAEETQYF.

This clonotype has ten or more counts. The chain links TRBV12-3 or TRBV12-4 to TRBJ1-5; D is unresolved. The CDR3 consists of 15 residues. V shed 5 bases and J shed 0 bases, with 11 bases lying between them. As DNA, the CDR3 is TGTGCCAGCAGTCCTACAGAGGGTAGCAATCAGCCCCAGCATTTT. It translates to CASSPTEGSNQPQHF.

There are many counts of this clonotype. J is TRBJ1-1 and V is TRBV7-9; tentatively, D is TRBD1 (6 bases). Trimming left V 1 base short and J 4 bases short, with 10 bases between. This CDR3 contains 14 residues. In germline, CDR1 is SEHNR, CDR2 FQNEAQ (reference sequence). The CDR3 coding sequence is TGTGCCAGCAGCTTAGTACAGGGAGCCACTGAAGCTTTCTTT. Protein product: CASSLVQGATEAFF.

This clonotype was counted ten times or more. The chain recombines TRBV5-4 with TRBJ2-1; no reliable D call. This CDR3 contains 13 residues. In germline, CDR1 is SGHNT, CDR2 YYREEE (reference sequence). V was shortened by 0 bases and J by 5 bases, with 6 bases between the two germline ends. CDR3 in DNA: TGTGCCAGCAGCTTGGCCGGAGACAATGAGCAGTTCTTC. This encodes CASSLAGDNEQFF.

This clonotype was recorded many times. The rearrangement joins TRBV6-6 to TRBJ2-1; 15 bases map to TRBD2. This CDR3 has 18 amino acids. Per the germline V gene, CDR1 is MNHNY and CDR2 is SVGAGI (reference sequence). V lost 6 bases and J lost 8; bases outside the gene matches: 14. Written as DNA, the CDR3 is TGTGCCAGCAGCCCCGGGACTAGCGGGGGGTGGGGATTATATGAGCAGTTCTTC. Its translation is CASSPGTSGGWGLYEQFF.

This clonotype was found many times. The J gene is TRBJ1-1, the V gene TRBV29-1; D ambiguous. The germline CDR1 and CDR2 sequences are SQVTM and ANQGSEA. The CDR3 spans 12 residues. Trimming removed 3 bases at V and 1 base at J, with 6 bases between. Written as DNA, the CDR3 is TGCAGCGTTGACCAGCAGAACACTGAAGCTTTCTTT. It codes for CSVDQQNTEAFF.

This clonotype was counted many times. The chain links TRBV12-3 or TRBV12-4 to TRBJ1-1; a weak D match, TRBD1 (5 bases). This CDR3 comprises 13 residues. V was pared by 1 base and J by 7 bases, with 10 bases between. The CDR3 DNA follows: TGTGCCAGCAGTTTAGGTGGGGACCTTGAAGCTTTCTTT. Translated, it gives CASSLGGDLEAFF.

This clonotype was counted many times. The chain uses TRBV6-2 or TRBV6-3 and TRBJ2-4, with D perhaps given as TRBD1 or TRBD2 (5 bases each). V gave up 5 bases and J gave up 6 bases, with 17 bases separating them. CDR3 size: 15 residues. Germline V gene data show CDR1 as MNHEY and CDR2 as SVGEGT. This chain's CDR3 is CASSIWTGLGNIQYF. In nucleotides, the CDR3 is TGTGCCAGCAGTATTTGGACGGGGCTTGGAAACATTCAGTACTTC.

This clonotype appeared many times. The chain employs TRBV6-4 and TRBJ2-1; 11 bases agree with TRBD1. The CDR3 is made up of 15 amino acids. V lost 4 bases to trimming and J lost 3 bases; unmatched junction nucleotides: 2. Per the germline V gene, CDR1 is MRHNA and CDR2 is SNTAGT. CDR3 residues: CASSAGTGGYNEQFF. The CDR3 DNA reads TGTGCCAGCAGTGCCGGGACAGGGGGCTACAATGAGCAGTTCTTC.

The sample holds one count of this clonotype. A much larger clone lies one base from this, so it may be a read error. The V call is TRBV6-2 or TRBV6-3, the J call TRBJ2-5; tentative D call: TRBD1 (5 bases). Germline V lookup: CDR1 MNHEY, CDR2 SVGEGT. V was pared by 0 bases and J by 4 bases, with 21 bases between. CDR3 length: 18 amino acids. This CDR3 reads CASSYSFEKGALAETQYF. The DNA for the CDR3 is TGTGCCAGCAGTTACTCCTTTGAGAAAGGGGCCCTGGCAGAGACCCAGTACTTC.

The V gene is TRBV10-3, the J gene TRBJ1-6; D call uncertain. This CDR3 has 13 residues. Trimming took off 6 bases at V and 5 bases at J, with 8 bases between the two ends. Germline CDR1 reads ENHRY; CDR2 reads SYGVKD. CDR3 sequence reads: CAIRIGDNSPLHF. The CDR3, as DNA: TGTGCCATCAGGATCGGGGATAATTCACCCCTCCACTTT.

This clonotype was counted at least ten times. The chain uses TRBV6-6 and TRBJ1-1, with D unclear. Trimming removed 0 bases from V and 0 bases from J, with 8 bases in between. This CDR3 has 15 amino acids. Germline CDR1 and CDR2: MNHNY and SVGAGI (reference sequence). This chain's CDR3 is CASSYSLVMNTEAFF. Here the CDR3 DNA reads TGTGCCAGCAGTTACTCGTTAGTCATGAACACTGAAGCTTTCTTT.

This clonotype has more than one count but fewer than ten. The chain recombines TRBV27 with TRBJ1-4; the D gene is possibly TRBD1 (5 bases). V lost 7 bases and J lost 7, with 19 bases in between. This CDR3 has 15 residues. Germline-derived CDR1 and CDR2 are MNHEY and SMNVEV (reference sequence). The CDR3 loop is CASTPRRDRGEKLFF. CDR3 coding DNA: TGTGCCAGCACCCCCCGCAGGGACCGGGGTGAAAAACTGTTTTTT.

The sample holds many counts of this clonotype. V is TRBV7-9 and J is TRBJ2-5; D call uncertain. Deletions cut 3 bases from V and 4 bases from J, with 3 bases between. The CDR3 is 11 amino acids. Germline loops: CDR1 SEHNR, CDR2 FQNEAQ (reference sequence). CDR3 nucleotide sequence: TGTGCCAGCAGCTTCGGAGAGACCCAGTACTTC. Its protein product is CASSFGETQYF.

Ten or more counts support this clonotype. The V call is TRBV5-1, the J call TRBJ1-5, with 9 bases aligning to TRBD1. The CDR3 covers 15 residues. Germline assignment: CDR1 SGHRS and CDR2 YFSETQ. V shed 4 bases and J 1 base; nucleotides not matched to a gene: 3. CDR3: CASSTGTGSNQPQHF. The CDR3 nucleotides read TGCGCCAGCAGCACTGGGACAGGGAGCAATCAGCCCCAGCATTTT.

The chain carries TRBV30 and TRBJ2-7; TRBD1 matches 10 bases. Germline assignment: CDR1 GTSNPN and CDR2 SVGIG (reference sequence). The CDR3 runs 16 residues. The junction had 7 bases not matched to a gene; V was cut back by 2 bases and J by 0 bases. CDR3 region: CAWSPLGQGISYEQYF. DNA of the CDR3: TGTGCCTGGAGTCCCCTGGGACAGGGGATCTCCTACGAGCAGTACTTC.